This T cell receptor (beta chain) was obtained from a study of T cell responses to AZD1222 COVID-19 vaccine. As for this clone: Its antigen is as yet unknown.

Notes on the study in general: Spike-specific TCR breadth rose after two AZD1222 doses, and depth rose as well. Spike regions recognized by vaccine-associated CD4 TCRs spanned the protein, led by 160-218 and 743-854. The sample set comprised mostly white British donors with more females, and clonal diversity was possibly underestimated.

CDR1 and CDR2 (germline): ENHRY, SYGVKD. V was cut by 2 bases and J by 0 bases, with 7 bases left in between. This CDR3 is 14 amino acids long. Generated by immunoSEQ multiplex PCR, the TCRdb table keeps only in-frame clones and is missing some. Of 80,000 or so clones listed, 75% to 95% are singletons. This TCR came from an adult in good health. The rearrangement joins TRBV10-3 to TRBJ1-2; D ambiguous. The sample consisted of peripheral blood, taken on day 0 of MenACWY control vaccination. The DNA for the CDR3 is TGTGCCATCAGTGAGGGTTTGTCTAACTATGGCTACACCTTC. Residues: CAISEGLSNYGYTF.